Listed here are 30 T cell receptor beta chains from one sample, sequenced in a study of control samples from healthy donors and cancer patients. The method was immunoSEQ multiplex PCR; TCRdb's version includes in-frame clones alone and lacks a portion of them. The table has about 110,000 clones, around 89% seen once. Sequenced input: PBMCs. These receptors originate from a woman in her sixties with lung cancer.

This chain connects TRBV9 to TRBJ1-1, with D tentatively TRBD1 (5 bases). V was cut by 3 bases and J by 0 bases, with 15 bases left in between. The CDR3 sequence is 16 residues long. CDR1 and CDR2 from the germline V gene are SGDLS and YYNGEE. The DNA of the CDR3 is TGTGCCAGCAGCGAGACAGAAAGCCCAATGAACACTGAAGCTTTCTTT. This codes for CASSETESPMNTEAFF.

The chain joins TRBV3-1 (or the pseudogene TRBV3-2) to TRBJ2-3, with 10 bases matching TRBD2. The CDR3 totals 18 residues. With 1 base clipped from V and 3 bases from J, the junction kept 10 bases outside the gene matches. Germline lookup yields CDR1 LGHDT and CDR2 YNNKEL (reference sequence). The CDR3 loop reads CASSQGLLAGGRTDTQYF. The CDR3 coding sequence is TGTGCCAGCAGCCAAGGATTGTTAGCGGGAGGTAGGACAGATACGCAGTATTTT.

This chain links TRBV4-2 with TRBJ1-3, with a tentative D call TRBD1 (5 bases). In germline, CDR1 is LGHNA, CDR2 YNFKEQ. The CDR3 is 16 residues long. Trimming took 0 bases from V and 0 from J, leaving 9 bases between them. In DNA, the CDR3 is TGTGCCAGCAGCCAAGACCCAGGGAGCTCTGGAAACACCATATATTTT. It translates to CASSQDPGSSGNTIYF.

The chain is built from TRBV6-6 and TRBJ2-5; possibly TRBD1 for D (5 bases). This CDR3 has 13 residues. Germline V gene data show CDR1 as MNHNY and CDR2 as SVGAGI (reference sequence). Trimming shortened V by 4 bases and J by 3 bases, and 9 bases separated the two germline ends. The CDR3 sequence: CASSFVTEETQYF. CDR3 sequence (DNA): TGTGCCAGCAGTTTTGTGACAGAAGAGACCCAGTACTTC.

This clone was seen more than once but under ten times. The rearrangement uses TRBV5-5 and TRBJ1-6; 9 positions agree with TRBD1. The CDR3 spans 14 residues. Germline trimming cut 5 bases from V and 7 bases from J; bases unmatched to any gene: 4. Germline CDR1 SGHKS, CDR2 YYEKEE (reference sequence). CDR3 sequence reads: CASSSDRGNSPLHF. The CDR3 DNA follows: TGTGCCAGCAGTTCCGACAGGGGGAATTCACCCCTCCACTTT.

This sequence joins TRBV19 and TRBJ2-7; 9 bases align to TRBD2. CDR1 is LNHDA, CDR2 SQIVND, per germline (reference sequence). V lost 3 bases to trimming and J lost 2 bases; unmatched junction nucleotides: 5. The CDR3 length is 15 residues. Here the CDR3 reads CASSMSPSGAYEQYF. In nucleotides, the CDR3 is TGTGCCAGTAGTATGTCACCTAGCGGGGCCTACGAGCAGTACTTC.

The chain uses TRBV27 and TRBJ1-5; the D is unclear. Germline V gene lookup returns CDR1 MNHEY and CDR2 SMNVEV (reference sequence). The length of the CDR3 is 15 residues. V was shortened by 0 bases and J by 2 bases, with 8 bases between the two germline ends. In nucleotides, the CDR3 is TGTGCCAGCAGTTTATCGAAATTTGGCAATCAGCCCCAGCATTTT. Its protein is CASSLSKFGNQPQHF.

This chain links TRBV15 with TRBJ1-4; D unclear. The V gene lost 0 bases and the J gene lost 0 bases, with 8 bases spanning the gap. The CDR3 extends over 16 amino acids. Germline V lookup: CDR1 LNHNV, CDR2 YYDKDF (reference sequence). CDR3: CATSRDNPATNEKLFF. For the CDR3, the DNA is TGTGCCACCAGCAGAGATAACCCTGCAACTAATGAAAAACTGTTTTTT.

The chain combines TRBV19 with TRBJ1-5, with 10 bases identical to TRBD1. The V gene end was trimmed by 6 bases and the J gene end by 0 bases; junction bases not matched to a gene: 2. In germline, CDR1 is LNHDA, CDR2 SQIVND (reference sequence). The CDR3 is 15 amino acids. In DNA, the CDR3 is TGTGCCAGTAGAGGGACAGGGGATAGCAATCAGCCCCAGCATTTT. This encodes CASRGTGDSNQPQHF.

V is TRBV6-5 and J is TRBJ1-2; 7 nucleotides align to TRBD1. Germline-derived CDR1 and CDR2 are MNHEY and SVGAGI. V was pared by 6 bases and J by 2 bases, with 6 bases of the junction left unmatched. There are 14 residues in the CDR3. The CDR3 bases are TGTGCCAGCAGCAGGGACAGTTCGAACTATGGCTACACCTTC. Encoded protein: CASSRDSSNYGYTF.

The chain couples TRBV7-9 to TRBJ2-1; D remains ambiguous. This CDR3 has 13 residues. V shed 1 base and J shed 7 bases, with 8 bases lying between them. Germline loops: CDR1 SEHNR, CDR2 FQNEAQ (reference sequence). The chain's CDR3 is CASSLGLRNEQFF. For the CDR3, the DNA is TGTGCCAGCAGCTTAGGTTTGAGGAATGAGCAGTTCTTC.

The chain links TRBV25-1 to TRBJ2-2; 11 bases are a match to TRBD2. Germline V CDR1 and CDR2: MGHDK, SYGVNS. J was trimmed by 4 bases and V by 3 bases; bases with no gene match: 10. The CDR3 is 18 residues long. The CDR3 DNA reads TGTGCCAGCAGTGATCAACTAGCGGGGGAGGTCACCACCGGGGAGCTGTTTTTT. It codes for CASSDQLAGEVTTGELFF.

The V call is TRBV6-1, the J call TRBJ1-5; D perhaps matches TRBD1 (6 bases). Germline V gene data show CDR1 as MNHNS and CDR2 as SASEGT. The CDR3 spans 16 residues. Trimming stripped 4 bases from V and 0 bases from J, with 13 bases between. Here the CDR3 DNA reads TGTGCCAGCAGTGTCATTGGACAGTTTAGCAATCAGCCCCAGCATTTT. Protein product: CASSVIGQFSNQPQHF.

This clone showed up just once. The chain combines TRBV3-1 (or the pseudogene TRBV3-2) with TRBJ1-2; 8 nucleotides line up with TRBD1. The ends lost 3 bases at V and 5 bases at J; junction bases unmatched: 5. Per germline, CDR1 LGHDT and CDR2 YNNKEL (reference sequence). CDR3 length equals 14 residues. The CDR3 DNA sequence: TGTGCCAGCAGCCATCAGGGGGCATGGTATGGCTACACCTTC. This sequence encodes CASSHQGAWYGYTF.

V gene TRBV27 combines with J gene TRBJ2-7; TRBD1 matches 9 bases. The V gene end was trimmed by 4 bases and the J gene end by 7 bases; junction bases not matched to a gene: 8. Germline values: CDR1 MNHEY, CDR2 SMNVEV (reference sequence). The length of the CDR3 is 14 residues. This CDR3 is CASSSLLTGGEQYF. The CDR3 bases are TGTGCCAGCAGTTCCCTTCTGACAGGGGGTGAGCAGTACTTC.

This clone was recorded only once. The V gene is TRBV9, the J gene TRBJ1-1; 8 bases are a match to TRBD1. In germline, CDR1 is SGDLS, CDR2 YYNGEE. The length of the CDR3 is 13 residues. V was pared by 6 bases and J by 5 bases, with 6 bases of the junction left unmatched. As DNA, the CDR3 is TGTGCCAGCAACCGACAGGGGCTGACTGAAGCTTTCTTT. It yields the protein CASNRQGLTEAFF.

The chain couples TRBV11-3 to TRBJ1-1; D is unresolved. Germline-derived CDR1 and CDR2 are SGHNT and YENEEA. V lost 1 base and J lost 5, with 11 bases in between. CDR3 size: 14 residues. CDR3 sequence reads: CASSLGSRATEAFF. CDR3 sequence (DNA): TGTGCCAGCAGCTTAGGGTCGCGTGCGACTGAAGCTTTCTTT.

The sample holds one count of this clone. This chain joins TRBV25-1 and TRBJ2-3; D perhaps matches TRBD1 (5 bases). Deletions cut 5 bases from V and 6 bases from J, with 21 bases between. This CDR3 region has 16 residues. The V gene's germline CDR1 is MGHDK and CDR2 SYGVNS. The CDR3 is CASSTNVGPQRDTQYF. The CDR3 coding sequence is TGTGCCAGCAGTACTAATGTGGGGCCGCAGAGGGATACGCAGTATTTT.

The genes are TRBV11-2 and TRBJ2-3; 7 bases agree with TRBD2. Looked up from germline, CDR1 is SGHAT and CDR2 is FQNNGV. This CDR3 contains 16 residues. Unmatched junction bases numbered 6, after V lost 1 base and J lost 2 bases. CDR3: CASSLGLAAYTDTQYF. In nucleotides, the CDR3 is TGTGCCAGCAGCTTAGGCCTAGCGGCCTACACAGATACGCAGTATTTT.

The chain uses TRBV3-1 (or the pseudogene TRBV3-2) and TRBJ2-1; no definite D call. The CDR3 consists of 12 residues. CDR1 is LGHDT, CDR2 YNNKEL, per germline (reference sequence). Trimming stripped 2 bases from V and 8 bases from J, with 7 bases between. The CDR3 here is CASSQLEYEQFF. Here the CDR3 DNA reads TGTGCCAGCAGCCAATTAGAATATGAGCAGTTCTTC.

V is TRBV9 and J is TRBJ1-2; 10 bases map to TRBD1. Trimming at V came to 0 bases and at J to 7 bases, leaving 6 bases not matched to a gene. Germline CDR1 SGDLS, CDR2 YYNGEE. The CDR3 is made up of 15 amino acids. The CDR3 bases are TGTGCCAGCAGCGTAGCCCCGACAGGGGGCAGTGGCTACACCTTC. This translates into CASSVAPTGGSGYTF.

This chain joins TRBV12-3 or TRBV12-4 and TRBJ1-2; D remains unclear. Between the trimmed V and J ends, which lost 5 bases and 7 bases, there was a span of 11 bases. CDR3 length: 12 amino acids. This CDR3 reads CASSLPHVGYTF. The DNA for the CDR3 is TGTGCCAGCAGTCTCCCTCATGTTGGCTACACCTTC.

The chain has TRBV4-3 and TRBJ2-2; the D gene is possibly TRBD1 (5 bases). V lost 1 base and J lost 5, with 11 bases in between. CDR3 size: 15 residues. Germline CDR1 is LGHNA and CDR2 is YSLEER. The CDR3 region is CASSQVWGQTGELFF. In nucleotides, the CDR3 is TGCGCCAGCAGCCAAGTTTGGGGCCAAACCGGGGAGCTGTTTTTT.

The V and J genes are TRBV28 and TRBJ1-1, with D unclear. Trimming shortened V by 1 base and J by 6 bases, and 6 bases separated the two germline ends. This CDR3 comprises 12 residues. Germline-derived CDR1 and CDR2 are MDHEN and SYDVKM. The CDR3 sequence is CASSLSGPEAFF. The DNA for the CDR3 is TGTGCCAGCAGTTTATCAGGCCCTGAAGCTTTCTTT.

The chain is built from TRBV3-1 (or the pseudogene TRBV3-2) and TRBJ2-3, with no clear D. Between the trimmed V and J ends, which lost 1 base and 5 bases, there was a span of 13 bases. CDR3 size: 15 residues. Germline assignment: CDR1 LGHDT and CDR2 YNNKEL (reference sequence). CDR3 sequence (DNA): TGTGCCAGCAGCCAAGGCCCCTCGGCTAAAGATACGCAGTATTTT. Translating it yields CASSQGPSAKDTQYF.

This chain's CDR3 is CATSRGAGSYEQYF. DNA of the CDR3: TGTGCCACCAGCAGAGGCGCGGGCTCCTACGAGCAGTACTTC. V usage is TRBV15 and J usage is TRBJ2-7; tentatively, D is TRBD2 (5 bases). Germline CDR1 LNHNV, CDR2 YYDKDF (reference sequence). The CDR3 has 14 amino acids. The V end lost 1 base, the J end lost 0 bases, and 7 bases lay between the germline ends.

The J gene is TRBJ2-3, the V gene TRBV18, with D tentatively TRBD2 (5 bases). This CDR3 comprises 14 residues. In germline, CDR1 is KGHSH, CDR2 LQKENI. The V end was cut by 2 bases, the J end by 0 bases, with 6 bases between. CDR3 residues: CASSPAGSTDTQYF. The CDR3, as DNA: TGTGCCAGCTCACCAGCGGGCAGCACAGATACGCAGTATTTT.

Here the CDR3 reads CASSPYQETQYF. The CDR3 nucleotides are TGTGCCAGCAGCCCGTACCAAGAGACCCAGTACTTC. V gene TRBV7-2 combines with J gene TRBJ2-5; no reliable D call. Deletions cut 5 bases from V and 0 bases from J, with 4 bases between. Germline V gene data show CDR1 as SGHTA and CDR2 as FQGNSA. The CDR3 spans 12 residues.

This chain joins TRBV6-5 and TRBJ1-3; 7 positions match TRBD1. The CDR3 has 14 amino acids. Germline CDR1 MNHEY, CDR2 SVGAGI. Trimming cost V 6 bases and J 4 bases; bases outside gene matches: 6. The CDR3 DNA follows: TGTGCCAGCAGCTTAACAGGGGTCGGAAACACCATATATTTT. Translating gives CASSLTGVGNTIYF.

This clone was seen once. The chain joins TRBV7-2 to TRBJ2-4, with 9 bases aligning to TRBD2. The CDR3 is 16 residues long. The germline gives CDR1 SGHTA, CDR2 FQGNSA. J lost 4 bases, V lost 1 base, and 5 bases had no gene match. The CDR3 loop reads CASSLVGGGVKNIQYF. CDR3 nucleotide sequence: TGTGCCAGCAGCTTAGTGGGCGGGGGGGTAAAAAACATTCAGTACTTC.